These T cell receptor beta chains were read from a single sample in a study of blood T cells in healthy people across ages. TCRdb re-analysed the 5' RACE reads in MiXCR, keeping a single row per CDR3 protein. The table lists 700,000 to 1,000,000 distinct CDR3 sequences, 40% to 50% of them singletons. Source material: blood. The receptors stem from a man aged 60 to 69 in good health. The CDR3 runs from the conserved cysteine through the conserved F or W. Each record gives: V gene, D gene, clone size, J gene, CDR3 DNA, CDR3 protein. A D gene is named only where the DNA matches it firmly. Clone sizes are given selectively: once, few, many, or a class where the clone is expanded.

>TRBV12-3/TRBV12-4|-|-|TRBJ2-7
TGTGCCAGCAGGCGAGGAACATACGAGCAGTACTTC
CASRRGTYEQYF
>TRBV3-1|-|-|TRBJ2-7
TGTGCCAGCTCAGGCACAGGGTATGCCTACGAGCAGTACTTC
CASSGTGYAYEQYF
>TRBV6-2/TRBV6-3|TRBD1|few|TRBJ2-6
TGTGCCAGCAGTTCCCCCAGACAGGGCAGCTCTGGGGCCAACGTCCTGACTTTC
CASSSPRQGSSGANVLTF
>TRBV7-9|TRBD1|-|TRBJ1-4
TGTGCCAGCAGCTTAAGACAGGGCGGGGATGAAAAACTGTTTTTT
CASSLRQGGDEKLFF
>TRBV6-5|TRBD1|-|TRBJ2-1
TGTGCCAGCAGAAGACAGGGTATGGATGAGCAGTTCTTC
CASRRQGMDEQFF
>TRBV4-1|-|few|TRBJ1-5
TGCGCCAGCAGCCAAGAAATGGGGATTCTCCATCAGCCCCAGCATTTT
CASSQEMGILHQPQHF
>TRBV7-2|-|-|TRBJ2-1
TGTGCCAGCAGCCCCCAGTATAGTGAGCAGTTCTTC
CASSPQYSEQFF
>TRBV6-1|TRBD2|-|TRBJ2-3
TGTGCCAGCAGGAGGGGACTAGCGGGGGGGCGGGATACGCAGTATTTT
CASRRGLAGGRDTQYF
>TRBV11-2|-|-|TRBJ2-7
TGTGCCAGCAGCCCCACAGGGATCAACGAGCAGTACTTC
CASSPTGINEQYF
>TRBV7-2|TRBD2|-|TRBJ2-5
TGTGCCAGCAGCCCGGGACTAGCGGTAGGGCAGGAGACCCAGTACTTC
CASSPGLAVGQETQYF